This T cell receptor (beta chain) was sequenced in a study of T cells in Graves' hyperthyroidism and ophthalmopathy. RNA transcripts were the template for amplifying TCR beta CDR3 regions. A set of HTBI primers served as the primers for a first-round RT-PCR of the TCR CDR3. TCRdb reprocessed the multiplex PCR reads with MiXCR, giving one entry per CDR3 protein. The table shows under 550,000 distinct CDR3 sequences, with 20% occurring only once. This clonotype has at least ten counts. The specimen sequenced was blood. The sequence was obtained from a man aged 35 to 55 with Graves' ophthalmopathy.

The CDR3 here is CASSQDTVWGPEAFF. For the CDR3, the DNA is TGTGCCAGCAGCCAAGATACAGTTTGGGGGCCTGAAGCTTTCTTT. The chain combines TRBV14 with TRBJ1-1, with D maybe TRBD1 (6 bases). CDR1 and CDR2 (germline): SGHDN, FVKESK. Trimming pared 0 bases from V and 6 bases from J, leaving 14 bases between. The CDR3 is 15 residues long.